These 28 T cell receptor beta chains were all obtained from the same sample, sequenced in a study of shared clonotypes between healthy human individuals. Clones were read by immunoSEQ multiplex PCR, and TCRdb kept only the in-frame ones, dropping some. The table lists roughly 2.1 million clones, about 92% of them singletons, with 1.7% in the top ten. The naive CD8 fraction comprised CD45RO-negative cells positively selected for CCR7 and excluded terminally differentiated effector memory CD45RA+ cells. The material sequenced was naive CD8+ T cells from PBMCs. Every receptor here comes from a man aged 18-30 years in good health. Some clones in this sample may be carry-over from other donors' samples.

The chain recombines TRBV28 with TRBJ2-5; D is perhaps TRBD1 (5 bases). The CDR3 length is 14 residues. From germline, CDR1 is MDHEN and CDR2 SYDVKM. The V end lost 6 bases, the J end lost 5 bases, and 16 bases lay between the germline ends. For the CDR3, the DNA is TGTGCCAGCAGCCCCCCAGGGTCTGTTGAGACCCAGTACTTC. As protein: CASSPPGSVETQYF. The variable domain in full, with the rest retrieved from reference TRBV28 and TRBJ2-5, is DVKVTQSSRYLVKRTGEKVFLECVQDMDHENMFWYRQDPGLGLRLIYFSYDVKMKEKGDIPEGYSVSREKKERFSLILESASTNQTSMYLCASSPPGSVETQYFGPGTRLLVL.

The rearrangement links TRBV11-2 to TRBJ2-7; 11 positions agree with TRBD2. Germline values: CDR1 SGHAT, CDR2 FQNNGV. With V trimmed by 6 bases and J by 6 bases, 10 bases remained unmatched. The CDR3 length is 15 residues. The chain's CDR3 is CASRFSGRGDFEQYF. The CDR3 region has the DNA TGTGCCAGCAGATTTAGCGGGAGGGGGGATTTCGAGCAGTACTTC.

The rearrangement uses TRBV10-1 and TRBJ2-1, with a weak D call TRBD2 (5 bases). Germline V CDR1 and CDR2: WNHNN, SYGVQD (reference sequence). This CDR3 has 16 amino acids. Deletions cut 3 bases from V and 0 bases from J, with 12 bases between. CDR3 sequence (DNA): TGCGCCAGCAGTGACGGAGGAGCCGGCTCCTACAATGAGCAGTTCTTC. This sequence encodes CASSDGGAGSYNEQFF.

The chain recombines TRBV9 with TRBJ2-3; maybe TRBD1 (5 bases). Trimming pared 0 bases from V and 2 bases from J, leaving 22 bases between. In germline, CDR1 is SGDLS, CDR2 YYNGEE. The CDR3 covers 19 residues. In nucleotides, the CDR3 is TGTGCCAGCAGCGTAGTAGCCGCAGGGTGGGAAGCCGACACAGATACGCAGTATTTT. As protein: CASSVVAAGWEADTDTQYF.

The chain joins TRBV2 to TRBJ1-2; D remains unclear. The CDR3 sequence is 13 residues long. Trimming left V 3 bases short and J 4 bases short, with 9 bases between. Germline CDR1 is SNHLY and CDR2 is FYNNEI. CDR3 loop: CASSESRSYGYTF. The CDR3 DNA reads TGTGCCAGCAGTGAGAGTCGAAGCTATGGCTACACCTTC.

V gene TRBV7-9 combines with J gene TRBJ2-5, with 7 nucleotides matching TRBD2. CDR1 SEHNR and CDR2 FQNEAQ come from the germline V gene (reference sequence). After removal of 5 bases from V and 1 base from J, the junction contained 7 bases not matched to a gene. This CDR3 region has 15 residues. CDR3 sequence reads: CASSPYGEGQETQYF. Here the CDR3 DNA reads TGTGCCAGCAGCCCCTACGGGGAGGGCCAAGAGACCCAGTACTTC.

The rearrangement links TRBV18 to TRBJ2-2; no clear D gene. CDR3 length: 16 amino acids. Trimming took off 2 bases at V and 0 bases at J, with 10 bases between the two ends. CDR1 KGHSH and CDR2 LQKENI come from the germline V gene. The CDR3 loop is CASSPFPAANTGELFF. CDR3 nucleotide sequence: TGTGCCAGCTCACCATTCCCTGCGGCGAACACCGGGGAGCTGTTTTTT. Full variable domain (outside the CDR3, taken from reference TRBV18 and TRBJ2-2): NAGVMQNPRHLVRRRGQEARLRCSPMKGHSHVYWYRQLPEEGLKFMVYLQKENIIDESGMPKERFSAEFPKEGPSILRIQQVVRGDSAAYFCASSPFPAANTGELFFGEGSRLTVL.

Comments on this clone: This same CDR3 is encoded by further DNA sequences in the sample. This rearrangement joins TRBV29-1 to TRBJ2-7; D is perhaps TRBD2 (6 bases). V lost 3 bases and J 1 base, leaving 10 bases between the germline ends. The CDR3 is 13 residues long. CDR1 and CDR2 from the germline V gene are SQVTM and ANQGSEA. The CDR3 DNA reads TGCAGCGTTGAGGCGGGAACTTCCTACGAGCAGTACTTC. Its translation is CSVEAGTSYEQYF.

This clone was recorded once. V is TRBV20-1 and J is TRBJ2-7; D unclear. Germline V gene lookup returns CDR1 DFQATT and CDR2 SNEGSKA (reference sequence). V lost 3 bases and J 5 bases, leaving 8 bases between the germline ends. The CDR3 is 11 amino acids. DNA for the CDR3: TGCAGTGCTAGCGATGGGGACGAGCAGTACTTC. This sequence encodes CSASDGDEQYF.

This chain connects TRBV4-1 to TRBJ2-1; D gene uncertain. The CDR3 extends over 13 amino acids. The germline gives CDR1 MGHRA, CDR2 YSYEKL. V shed 0 bases and J shed 5 bases, with 5 bases lying between them. The CDR3 region has the DNA TGCGCCAGCAGCCAAGATCCTCACAATGAGCAGTTCTTC. Its protein is CASSQDPHNEQFF.

A remark on this clone: Distinct nucleotide sequences in the sample also encode this CDR3. The CDR3 loop is CASSLQGTEAFF. In DNA, the CDR3 is TGTGCCAGCAGCTTACAGGGAACTGAAGCTTTCTTT. V and J are TRBV5-6 and TRBJ1-1; TRBD1 might be the D (6 bases). This CDR3 region has 12 residues. The V gene lost 2 bases and the J gene lost 5 bases, with 7 bases spanning the gap. Per the germline V gene, CDR1 is SGHDT and CDR2 is YYEEEE.

The chain links TRBV5-1 to TRBJ2-1, with a weak D call TRBD1 (6 bases). The CDR3 contains 15 residues. V was shortened by 0 bases and J by 5 bases, with 12 bases between the two germline ends. Germline CDR1 reads SGHRS; CDR2 reads YFSETQ. The CDR3 sequence: CASSLVLDSNNEQFF. The CDR3 DNA reads TGCGCCAGCAGCTTGGTTTTGGACAGCAACAATGAGCAGTTCTTC.

Details on this clone: Within the sample, other DNA sequences also encode this same CDR3. The chain uses TRBV15 and TRBJ1-5; possibly TRBD1 for D (5 bases). The CDR3 totals 15 residues. Looked up from germline, CDR1 is LNHNV and CDR2 is YYDKDF (reference sequence). The ends were cut back, 0 bases at V and 0 bases at J, with 6 bases in the middle. In DNA form, the CDR3 reads TGTGCCACCAGCAGAGAAGGGGATAGCAATCAGCCCCAGCATTTT. Amino acids: CATSREGDSNQPQHF. The entire variable domain, with the rest obtained from reference TRBV15 and TRBJ1-5, is as follows: DAMVIQNPRYQVTQFGKPVTLSCSQTLNHNVMYWYQQKSSQAPKLLFHYYDKDFNNEADTPDNFQSRRPNTSFCFLDIRSPGLGDTAMYLCATSREGDSNQPQHFGDGTRLSIL.

The chain's CDR3 is CASRARTSGSKRETQYF. CDR3 bases: TGTGCCAGCAGGGCCAGGACTAGCGGGAGTAAACGAGAGACCCAGTACTTC. This chain links TRBV7-6 with TRBJ2-5, with TRBD2 matching over 13 bases. From germline, CDR1 is SGHVS and CDR2 FNYEAQ. This CDR3 is built from 17 residues. V lost 6 bases to trimming and J lost 4 bases; unmatched junction nucleotides: 11.

The chain combines TRBV4-1 with TRBJ2-7, with TRBD2 matching over 15 bases. The V segment lost 4 bases and the J segment 4 bases; nucleotides outside the gene matches: 8. The CDR3 consists of 17 residues. In germline, CDR1 is MGHRA, CDR2 YSYEKL. The CDR3 reads CASSPGGTSGRSYEQYF. In nucleotides, the CDR3 is TGCGCCAGCAGCCCGGGTGGGACTAGCGGGAGGTCGTACGAGCAGTACTTC.

The rearrangement links TRBV19 to TRBJ2-2, with 8 nucleotides matching TRBD1. The CDR3 consists of 19 residues. CDR1 and CDR2 (germline): LNHDA, SQIVND (reference sequence). With V trimmed by 6 bases and J by 2 bases, 17 bases remained unmatched. The CDR3 bases are TGTGCCAGTAGGCCCTGGAGGGACAGGCGTTCTTTTAACACCGGGGAGCTGTTTTTT. Its protein is CASRPWRDRRSFNTGELFF.

The rearrangement joins TRBV19 to TRBJ2-7, with D perhaps matching TRBD2 (5 bases). The CDR3 runs 13 residues. CDR1 LNHDA and CDR2 SQIVND come from the germline V gene (reference sequence). The V end lost 10 bases, the J end lost 4 bases, and 17 bases lay between the germline ends. CDR3 loop: CATRGPREYEQYF. CDR3 coding DNA: TGTGCCACTCGCGGACCGAGGGAATACGAGCAGTACTTC.

The J gene is TRBJ2-1, the V gene TRBV30; tentatively, D is TRBD2 (6 bases). This CDR3 is built from 14 residues. Per germline, CDR1 GTSNPN and CDR2 SVGIG (reference sequence). The V end was cut by 2 bases, the J end by 8 bases, with 16 bases between. For the CDR3, the DNA is TGTGCCTGGAGTCTGTGGGGGGATGTCGATGAGCAGTTCTTC. It encodes CAWSLWGDVDEQFF.

As regards this clone: This CDR3 is also generated by other DNA sequences in the sample. The chain links TRBV7-3 to TRBJ2-3; D remains ambiguous. CDR1 SGHTA and CDR2 FQGTGA come from the germline V gene. The CDR3 contains 12 residues. V was clipped by 2 bases and J by 4 bases, with 4 bases between them. CDR3 coding DNA: TGTGCCAGCAGCTTACCCCCAGATACGCAGTATTTT. This gives the protein CASSLPPDTQYF.

The chain recombines TRBV4-2 with TRBJ2-7, with 7 nucleotides matching TRBD2. CDR3 length: 15 amino acids. V dropped 1 base and J dropped 3; count of bases not matched to a gene: 6. Germline CDR1 reads LGHNA; CDR2 reads YNFKEQ. For the CDR3, the DNA is TGTGCCAGCAGCCAAGGCACTAGCGAGAACTACGAGCAGTACTTC. Its translation is CASSQGTSENYEQYF.

The chain links TRBV5-5 to TRBJ1-5; maybe TRBD1 (6 bases). Germline V CDR1 and CDR2: SGHKS, YYEKEE (reference sequence). The length of the CDR3 is 16 residues. V was trimmed by 4 bases and J by 0 bases, leaving 14 bases between them. The CDR3 nucleotides are TGTGCCAGCAGCACAGGGACACTTTATAGCAATCAGCCCCAGCATTTT. This codes for CASSTGTLYSNQPQHF.

The genes are TRBV5-8 and TRBJ2-7; 14 nucleotides line up with TRBD2. CDR1 is SGHTS and CDR2 is YDEGEE in the germline V gene. V lost 2 bases to trimming and J lost 1 base; unmatched junction nucleotides: 8. The CDR3 is 18 amino acids. DNA for the CDR3: TGTGCCAGCAGCTTACGACTAGCGGGAGGGCCTGAGTCCTACGAGCAGTACTTC. Protein: CASSLRLAGGPESYEQYF.

This chain joins TRBV7-6 and TRBJ2-5; 10 nucleotides agree with TRBD1. Germline-derived CDR1 and CDR2 are SGHVS and FNYEAQ. The CDR3 sequence is 16 residues long. V shed 2 bases and J 2 bases; nucleotides not matched to a gene: 5. In DNA, the CDR3 is TGTGCCAGCAGCTTATTCCGGGACAGGGGTCAAGAGACCCAGTACTTC. Translated, it gives CASSLFRDRGQETQYF.

The rearrangement uses TRBV5-1 and TRBJ1-1, with 7 positions matching TRBD1. The V gene end was trimmed by 3 bases and the J gene end by 6 bases; junction bases not matched to a gene: 2. This CDR3 contains 12 residues. Germline-derived CDR1 and CDR2 are SGHRS and YFSETQ. CDR3 nucleotide sequence: TGCGCCAGCAGCTGGACAGGATCTGAAGCTTTCTTT. Encoded protein: CASSWTGSEAFF.

Only a few counts were recorded for this clone. This sequence joins TRBV7-6 and TRBJ1-1; 9 bases map to TRBD1. The CDR3 spans 16 residues. The ends lost 4 bases at V and 4 bases at J; junction bases unmatched: 10. Germline V lookup: CDR1 SGHVS, CDR2 FNYEAQ. Written as DNA, the CDR3 is TGTGCCAGCAGCTCTCGCCGGGGACAGGGAAGCACTGAAGCTTTCTTT. Encoded protein: CASSSRRGQGSTEAFF.

The J gene is TRBJ1-2, the V gene TRBV7-9; 9 bases are shared with TRBD1. The J segment lost 9 bases and the V segment lost 5 bases, leaving 4 bases of the junction unmatched. CDR3 length: 12 amino acids. Germline V CDR1 and CDR2: SEHNR, FQNEAQ (reference sequence). The CDR3: CASSLGQGRYTF. CDR3 DNA: TGTGCCAGCAGCCTGGGACAGGGCCGCTACACCTTC.

The CDR3, as DNA: TGCGCCAGCAGCGAGGGACTAGCGGCCGCGGCCAAAAACATTCAGTACTTC. It is translated as CASSEGLAAAAKNIQYF. The rearrangement links TRBV5-1 to TRBJ2-4, with 11 bases matching TRBD2. Germline V CDR1 and CDR2: SGHRS, YFSETQ. The CDR3 is 17 amino acids. V shed 4 bases and J 1 base; nucleotides not matched to a gene: 7.

The gene calls are TRBV27 and TRBJ2-1; 14 bases agree with TRBD2. Germline V gene sequence: CDR1 MNHEY, CDR2 SMNVEV (reference sequence). There are 13 residues in the CDR3. V was pared by 5 bases and J by 15 bases, with 6 bases of the junction left unmatched. The CDR3, as DNA: TGTGCCAGCAGTCCGGGACTAGCGGGAGAAATGTTCTTC. Protein sequence: CASSPGLAGEMFF.